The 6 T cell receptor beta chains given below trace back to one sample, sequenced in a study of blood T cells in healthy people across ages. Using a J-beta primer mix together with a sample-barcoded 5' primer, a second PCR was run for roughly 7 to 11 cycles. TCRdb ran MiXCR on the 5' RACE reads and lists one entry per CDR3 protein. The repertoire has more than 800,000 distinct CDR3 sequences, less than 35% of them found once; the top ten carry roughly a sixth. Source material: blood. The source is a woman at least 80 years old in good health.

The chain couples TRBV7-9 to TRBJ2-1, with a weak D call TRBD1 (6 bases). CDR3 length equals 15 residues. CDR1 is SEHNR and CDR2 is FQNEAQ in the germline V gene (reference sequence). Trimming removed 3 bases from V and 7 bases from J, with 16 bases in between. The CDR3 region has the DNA TGTGCCAGCAGCTTGGAAGGGGGAAGTCAGAATGAGCAGTTCTTC. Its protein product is CASSLEGGSQNEQFF.

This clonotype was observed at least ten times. CDR3 DNA sequence: TGTGCCAGCAGCCCATCCCCCGGGTCCGATACGCAGTATTTT. Translated: CASSPSPGSDTQYF. The rearrangement joins TRBV7-9 to TRBJ2-3, with D uncertain. The germline gives CDR1 SEHNR, CDR2 FQNEAQ (reference sequence). The CDR3 length is 14 residues. V gave up 5 bases and J gave up 6 bases, with 15 bases separating them. Drawing the rest from reference TRBV7-9 and TRBJ2-3, the complete variable domain is DTGVSQNPRHKITKRGQNVTFRCDPISEHNRLYWYRQTLGQGPEFLTYFQNEAQLEKSRLLSDRFSAERPKGSFSTLEIQRTEQGDSAMYLCASSPSPGSDTQYFGPGTRLTVL.

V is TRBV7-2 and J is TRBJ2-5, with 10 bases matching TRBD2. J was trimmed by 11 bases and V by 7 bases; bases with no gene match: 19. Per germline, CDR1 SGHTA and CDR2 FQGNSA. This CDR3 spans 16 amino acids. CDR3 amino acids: CTSNPSGGPPYNEQYF. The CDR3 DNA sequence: TGTACCAGCAACCCTAGCGGGGGCCCCCCCTACAATGAGCAGTACTTC. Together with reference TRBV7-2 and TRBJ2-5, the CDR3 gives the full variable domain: GAGVSQSPSNKVTEKGKDVELRCDPISGHTALYWYRQSLGQGLEFLIYFQGNSAPDKSGLPSDRFSAERTGGSVSTLTIQRTQQEDSAVYLCTSNPSGGPPYNEQYFGPGTRLLVL.

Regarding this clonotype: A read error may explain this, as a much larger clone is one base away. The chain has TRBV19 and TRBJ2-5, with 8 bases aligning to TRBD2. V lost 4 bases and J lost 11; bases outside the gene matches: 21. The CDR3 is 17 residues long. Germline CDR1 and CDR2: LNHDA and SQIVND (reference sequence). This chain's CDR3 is CASSTMGKVAGSDEQYF. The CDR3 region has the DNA TGTGCCAGTAGTACAATGGGCAAGGTAGCGGGGAGCGATGAGCAGTACTTC.

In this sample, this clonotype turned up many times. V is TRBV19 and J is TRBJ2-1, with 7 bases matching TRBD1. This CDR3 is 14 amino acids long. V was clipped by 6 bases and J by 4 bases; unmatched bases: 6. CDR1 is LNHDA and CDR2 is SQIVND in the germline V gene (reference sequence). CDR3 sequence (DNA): TGTGCCAGTAGGCCGGGACAGACTTACAATGAGCAGTTCTTC. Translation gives CASRPGQTYNEQFF.

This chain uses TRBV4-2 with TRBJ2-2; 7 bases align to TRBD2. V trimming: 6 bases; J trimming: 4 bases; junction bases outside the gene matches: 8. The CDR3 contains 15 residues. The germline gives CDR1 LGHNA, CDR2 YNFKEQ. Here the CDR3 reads CASRFGTTLTGELFF. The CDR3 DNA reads TGTGCCAGCAGGTTCGGGACTACCCTCACCGGGGAGCTGTTTTTT.